A single sample is the source of the 30 T cell receptor beta chains below, sequenced in a study of T cell repertoires in cytomegalovirus infection. TCRdb recomputed calls from the reads with MiXCR, one row per CDR3 protein. Of fewer than 550,000 distinct CDR3 sequences in the sample, about 10% were seen once. What was sequenced was PBMCs. The receptors were sampled from a human donor in good health (CMV status not recorded). Some clones in this sample may be carry-over from other donors' samples.

This clonotype was detected many times. The V gene is TRBV6-6, the J gene TRBJ1-1, with no clear D. Germline lookup yields CDR1 MNHNY and CDR2 SVGAGI (reference sequence). This CDR3 has 14 amino acids. Trimming removed 7 bases at V and 0 bases at J, with 12 bases between. CDR3 DNA: TGTGCCAGCATTTCACAAGGGATGAACACTGAAGCTTTCTTT. Its translation is CASISQGMNTEAFF.

The genes are TRBV9 and TRBJ1-6; unclear D gene. This CDR3 is built from 13 residues. CDR1 and CDR2 from the germline V gene are SGDLS and YYNGEE. The germline V and J ends were trimmed by 4 bases and 8 bases, with 10 bases remaining between them. The CDR3 coding sequence is TGTGCCAGCAGCTTCACGCTGTATTCACCCCTCCACTTT. As protein: CASSFTLYSPLHF.

There are many counts of this clonotype. The chain recombines TRBV11-2 with TRBJ2-1; perhaps TRBD1 as D (6 bases). Germline V gives CDR1 SGHAT, CDR2 FQNNGV. This CDR3 comprises 15 residues. With 4 bases removed from V and 0 bases from J, the gap between germline ends came to 10 bases. CDR3: CASSSPRGSYNEQFF. CDR3 nucleotides: TGTGCCAGCAGCTCTCCCAGGGGCTCCTACAATGAGCAGTTCTTC.

V gene TRBV20-1 combines with J gene TRBJ1-2; the match to TRBD1 covers 12 bases. V lost 6 bases to trimming and J lost 8 bases; unmatched junction nucleotides: 10. The CDR3 extends over 14 amino acids. Looked up from germline, CDR1 is DFQATT and CDR2 is SNEGSKA (reference sequence). The CDR3 reads CSAPPGQGALGYTF. Here the CDR3 DNA reads TGCAGTGCGCCTCCGGGACAGGGGGCGCTAGGCTACACCTTC.

The sample holds many counts of this clonotype. V is TRBV7-9 and J is TRBJ1-4; D gene unclear. V lost 4 bases to trimming and J lost 1 base, with 13 bases between them. The CDR3 has 16 residues. Germline-derived CDR1 and CDR2 are SEHNR and FQNEAQ (reference sequence). In nucleotides, the CDR3 is TGTGCCAGCAGCTCCTGGGTTCCAGGAACTAATGAAAAACTGTTTTTT. The encoded protein is CASSSWVPGTNEKLFF.

This clonotype was counted only a few times. This rearrangement joins TRBV2 to TRBJ2-3, with TRBD2 matching over 12 bases. Germline V CDR1 and CDR2: SNHLY, FYNNEI. The CDR3 length is 17 residues. Germline trimming cut 2 bases from V and 0 bases from J; bases unmatched to any gene: 3. The CDR3 protein is CASSELLAGGSTDTQYF. DNA of the CDR3: TGTGCCAGCAGTGAACTCCTAGCGGGGGGGAGCACAGATACGCAGTATTTT.

In this sample, this clonotype turned up many times. The chain links TRBV6-1 to TRBJ2-3, with TRBD2 identical over 15 bases. Germline V gives CDR1 MNHNS, CDR2 SASEGT. This CDR3 is 18 amino acids long. Germline trimming cut 5 bases from V and 5 bases from J; bases unmatched to any gene: 11. The CDR3 region is CASSFRTSGGAVGDTQYF. CDR3 coding DNA: TGTGCCAGCAGTTTCCGGACTAGCGGGGGGGCCGTCGGAGATACGCAGTATTTT.

This clonotype was found many times. This rearrangement joins TRBV7-8 to TRBJ1-6, with D perhaps matching TRBD1 (6 bases). This CDR3 has 21 residues. The V gene's germline CDR1 is SGHVS and CDR2 FQNEAQ. Trimming cost V 3 bases and J 4 bases, with 28 bases left between them. The CDR3 sequence: CASSLRGQGPTRSQYNSPLHF. CDR3 DNA: TGTGCCAGCAGCTTGAGGGGCCAGGGGCCGACCCGATCTCAATATAATTCACCCCTCCACTTT.

V usage is TRBV5-6 and J usage is TRBJ2-7; D perhaps matches TRBD1 (6 bases). CDR3 length equals 14 residues. Germline assignment: CDR1 SGHDT and CDR2 YYEEEE. V was trimmed by 0 bases and J by 3 bases, leaving 10 bases between them. CDR3 residues: CASSLGGGYYEQYF. CDR3 DNA: TGTGCCAGCAGCTTGGGAGGGGGTTACTACGAGCAGTACTTC.

This clonotype was found many times. The V call is TRBV6-4, the J call TRBJ1-2; 7 bases agree with TRBD1. Germline V CDR1 and CDR2: MRHNA, SNTAGT. J lost 4 bases, V lost 5 bases, and 13 bases had no gene match. The CDR3 is 16 amino acids. The CDR3 DNA is TGTGCCAGCAGTCAAAATACAGGGGTGCCTCCCTATGGCTACACCTTC. This encodes CASSQNTGVPPYGYTF.

This clonotype was recorded many times. The rearrangement joins TRBV5-6 to TRBJ1-4; no clear D. V lost 3 bases to trimming and J lost 3 bases, with 15 bases between them. The CDR3 is 16 residues long. CDR1 and CDR2 (germline): SGHDT, YYEEEE. The CDR3 coding sequence is TGTGCCAGCAGCTGGGCCCCCGGGGTATCTAATGAAAAACTGTTTTTT. Its protein is CASSWAPGVSNEKLFF.

The table lists this clonotype with many counts. The chain has TRBV19 and TRBJ2-7, with 8 nucleotides matching TRBD2. The CDR3 covers 15 residues. Germline CDR1 LNHDA, CDR2 SQIVND (reference sequence). With V trimmed by 6 bases and J by 0 bases, 7 bases remained unmatched. The CDR3 DNA sequence: TGTGCCAGTAGGGAGAGCGGGAGCTTCTCCTACGAGCAGTACTTC. The encoded protein is CASRESGSFSYEQYF.

This clonotype was counted at least ten times. The J gene is TRBJ2-7, the V gene TRBV7-9, with TRBD1 matching 9 bases. The ends lost 5 bases at V and 5 bases at J; junction bases unmatched: 10. Germline assignment: CDR1 SEHNR and CDR2 FQNEAQ (reference sequence). This CDR3 spans 15 amino acids. The CDR3 DNA follows: TGTGCCAGCAGCGTCTTCCGGGACAGGGATAACGAGCAGTACTTC. Protein: CASSVFRDRDNEQYF.

This clonotype was counted many times. This rearrangement joins TRBV7-9 to TRBJ2-1; 10 bases line up with TRBD1. Germline trimming cut 4 bases from V and 8 bases from J; bases unmatched to any gene: 8. This CDR3 is 15 amino acids long. Germline V lookup: CDR1 SEHNR, CDR2 FQNEAQ (reference sequence). In DNA form, the CDR3 reads TGTGCCAGCAGCTCCCCGGGACAGGGGCGTTATGAGCAGTTCTTC. Amino acid sequence: CASSSPGQGRYEQFF.

The sample holds many counts of this clonotype. This chain connects TRBV19 to TRBJ2-3, with D hard to call. Germline V CDR1 and CDR2: LNHDA, SQIVND (reference sequence). V lost 6 bases to trimming and J lost 3 bases, with 7 bases between them. The CDR3 extends over 12 amino acids. CDR3 sequence (DNA): TGTGCCAGTAGAAAAGGAACAGATACGCAGTATTTT. As protein: CASRKGTDTQYF.

The sample holds many counts of this clonotype. The chain employs TRBV11-2 and TRBJ2-3, with 10 bases matching TRBD2. V gave up 2 bases and J gave up 0 bases; unmatched junction bases: 14. The CDR3 runs 20 residues. Germline V gene data show CDR1 as SGHAT and CDR2 as FQNNGV. The CDR3 region is CASSLMSSGGRHLSTDTQYF. The CDR3 coding sequence is TGTGCCAGCAGCTTAATGTCTAGCGGGGGCCGCCATCTCAGCACAGATACGCAGTATTTT. Filled out from reference TRBV11-2 and TRBJ2-3, the complete variable domain reads EAGVAQSPRYKIIEKRQSVAFWCNPISGHATLYWYQQILGQGPKLLIQFQNNGVVDDSQLPKDRFSAERLKGVDSTLKIQPAKLEDSAVYLCASSLMSSGGRHLSTDTQYFGPGTRLTVL.

In its sample, this clonotype was seen many times. The chain joins TRBV7-8 to TRBJ2-1; D is undetermined. This CDR3 has 16 residues. Between the trimmed V and J ends, which lost 5 bases and 8 bases, there was a span of 22 bases. Germline V gives CDR1 SGHVS, CDR2 FQNEAQ. The CDR3 region is CASSQSRPPVFDEQFF. The CDR3 region has the DNA TGTGCCAGCAGCCAGAGCAGGCCACCGGTGTTCGATGAGCAGTTCTTC.

This clonotype was counted ten times or more. This chain links TRBV7-8 with TRBJ2-7; 7 bases map to TRBD1. V lost 7 bases and J lost 5; bases outside the gene matches: 11. Germline V gene lookup returns CDR1 SGHVS and CDR2 FQNEAQ. The CDR3 extends over 14 amino acids. The DNA for the CDR3 is TGTGCCAGCAAGACAGGGTCGGTGTGGGACGAGCAGTACTTC. The encoded protein is CASKTGSVWDEQYF.

The chain joins TRBV12-5 to TRBJ2-2, with TRBD1 matching 7 bases. This CDR3 region has 15 residues. Germline loops: CDR1 LGHNT, CDR2 FRNRAP. J lost 7 bases, V lost 5 bases, and 10 bases had no gene match. The CDR3 DNA reads TGTGCTAGTGGTCTCCATACAGGGGTGGTCGGGGAGCTGTTTTTT. Translation gives CASGLHTGVVGELFF.

This clonotype was seen repeatedly, ten times or more. The chain employs TRBV4-2 and TRBJ2-1, with 9 bases fitting TRBD2. This CDR3 has 21 residues. V shed 0 bases and J 7 bases; nucleotides not matched to a gene: 22. The germline gives CDR1 LGHNA, CDR2 YNFKEQ. The CDR3 coding sequence is TGTGCCAGCAGCCAAGATGTTCCGGGACTAGCTCAAGAATTAGCTCCTAATGAGCAGTTCTTC. It translates to CASSQDVPGLAQELAPNEQFF.

This clonotype was counted ten times or more. The chain employs TRBV29-1 and TRBJ2-7, with D perhaps TRBD1 or TRBD2 (5 bases each). Germline lookup yields CDR1 SQVTM and CDR2 ANQGSEA. Trimming stripped 6 bases from V and 0 bases from J, with 18 bases between. The CDR3 is 15 amino acids. The CDR3 DNA is TGCAGCGTCGATTCCGGGACCGCAAGCTCCTACGAGCAGTACTTC. Protein: CSVDSGTASSYEQYF.

The chain combines TRBV27 with TRBJ2-3; D possibly corresponds to TRBD1 (6 bases). The CDR3 covers 20 residues. CDR1 and CDR2 from the germline V gene are MNHEY and SMNVEV (reference sequence). Trimming took 5 bases from V and 3 from J, leaving 30 bases between them. The CDR3 DNA follows: TGTGCCAGCAGTCCAAAAACTCTTTTTGGCATAGACAGGCCGACAGATACGCAGTATTTT. This gives the protein CASSPKTLFGIDRPTDTQYF.

In its sample, this clonotype was seen a few times. This chain links TRBV5-6 with TRBJ2-2; TRBD2 might be the D (5 bases). V was clipped by 4 bases and J by 6 bases, with 13 bases between them. Germline CDR1 and CDR2: SGHDT and YYEEEE. CDR3 size: 14 residues. In nucleotides, the CDR3 is TGTGCCAGCAGCCCAGACCAGGAGGCCGGGGAGCTGTTTTTT. Amino acids: CASSPDQEAGELFF.

At least ten counts were recorded for this clonotype. V is TRBV12-3 or TRBV12-4 and J is TRBJ1-4; the D is unclear. This CDR3 comprises 12 residues. Trimming took off 6 bases at V and 11 bases at J, with 13 bases between the two ends. CDR3 region: CASSLGLPKLFF. The CDR3 nucleotides read TGTGCCAGCAGCCTCGGACTCCCCAAACTGTTTTTT.

This chain connects TRBV9 to TRBJ1-3; D is uncertain. The CDR3 covers 15 residues. Trimming left V 4 bases short and J 0 bases short, with 11 bases between. Germline CDR1 reads SGDLS; CDR2 reads YYNGEE. The DNA of the CDR3 is TGTGCCAGCAGCCCAGAAGGCCACTCTGGAAACACCATATATTTT. Translating it yields CASSPEGHSGNTIYF.

This clonotype was picked up many times. V and J are TRBV11-2 and TRBJ1-1; D possibly corresponds to TRBD1 (6 bases). The CDR3 is 13 amino acids. Germline values: CDR1 SGHAT, CDR2 FQNNGV. Trimming left V 5 bases short and J 8 bases short, with 15 bases between. The CDR3, as DNA: TGTGCCAGCAGCCCCCGGACAGATCTCGAAGCTTTCTTT. The encoded protein is CASSPRTDLEAFF.

The chain recombines TRBV29-1 with TRBJ2-5; 8 bases are a match to TRBD2. The CDR3 has 14 amino acids. Unmatched junction bases numbered 9, after V lost 4 bases and J lost 5 bases. Germline lookup yields CDR1 SQVTM and CDR2 ANQGSEA. The CDR3 bases are TGCAGCGTTGGGCGGGAGGTTCCGGGGGAGACCCAGTACTTC. Protein: CSVGREVPGETQYF.

This clonotype has a count of ten or more. This chain joins TRBV7-9 and TRBJ2-7; D remains ambiguous. CDR1 is SEHNR, CDR2 FQNEAQ, per germline (reference sequence). The ends were cut back, 2 bases at V and 4 bases at J, with 3 bases in the middle. This CDR3 is built from 11 residues. CDR3 nucleotide sequence: TGTGCCAGCAGCTTAAAGTACGAGCAGTACTTC. As protein: CASSLKYEQYF.

The table lists this clonotype with many counts. The V and J genes are TRBV27 and TRBJ2-5; 8 positions agree with TRBD2. Germline V gene data show CDR1 as MNHEY and CDR2 as SMNVEV (reference sequence). V gave up 7 bases and J gave up 2 bases; unmatched junction bases: 6. The CDR3 is 14 residues long. CDR3 sequence (DNA): TGTGCCAGCATGCCCCGGGGGGGGCAAGAGACCCAGTACTTC. This gives the protein CASMPRGGQETQYF.

This clonotype was picked up many times. J is TRBJ1-2 and V is TRBV5-5, with D maybe TRBD1 (5 bases). V was cut by 5 bases and J by 4 bases, with 15 bases left in between. CDR1 and CDR2 (germline): SGHKS, YYEKEE (reference sequence). This CDR3 contains 14 residues. The chain's CDR3 is CASRRQGAGYGYTF. CDR3 bases: TGTGCCAGCAGGCGTCAGGGCGCAGGCTATGGCTACACCTTC.